These T cell receptor beta chains were read from a single sample in a study of T-cell reconstitution after alpha-beta-depleted transplantation in children. Each CDR3 protein gets one entry after TCRdb re-called the PCR reads with MiXCR. The sample yields some 200,000 distinct CDR3 sequences, around 7% seen once. Sequences were derived from PBMCs from the stem cell graft donor, sampled from the stem cell graft. These TCRs come from a human donor who donated a stem cell graft to a child with Wiskott-Aldrich syndrome. Each CDR3 is given with its conserved first and last residue. The order of the fields is V gene, clone size, D gene, J gene, CDR3 protein, CDR3 DNA. A D gene is named only where the DNA matches it firmly. Rows give clone size only sometimes, using once, few, many, or a class for an expanded clone.

v_call: TRBV6-5; clone_size: many; d_call: NA; j_call: TRBJ1-6; cdr3_aa: CASSSYSSSSYNSPLHF; cdr3_nt: TGTGCCAGCAGTTCCTACAGCTCCAGCTCCTATAATTCACCCCTCCACTTT
v_call: TRBV3-1; clone_size: many; d_call: NA; j_call: TRBJ2-3; cdr3_aa: CASSQAGYPTDTQYF; cdr3_nt: TGTGCCAGCAGCCAAGCAGGATACCCCACAGATACGCAGTATTTT
v_call: TRBV7-2; clone_size: many; d_call: NA; j_call: TRBJ2-5; cdr3_aa: CASSLARFLGGTETQYF; cdr3_nt: TGTGCCAGCAGCTTAGCCAGGTTTTTAGGGGGTACAGAGACCCAGTACTTC
v_call: TRBV11-2; clone_size: many; d_call: NA; j_call: TRBJ1-1; cdr3_aa: CASSFSLTAEAFF; cdr3_nt: TGTGCCAGCAGCTTTAGTTTAACAGCTGAAGCTTTCTTT
v_call: TRBV5-5; clone_size: NA; d_call: NA; j_call: TRBJ1-1; cdr3_aa: CASSLLSGLKNTEAFF; cdr3_nt: TGTGCCAGCAGCTTGTTGTCAGGGCTCAAGAACACTGAAGCTTTCTTT
v_call: TRBV7-9; clone_size: few; d_call: NA; j_call: TRBJ2-6; cdr3_aa: CAAQALRRNSGANVLTF; cdr3_nt: TGTGCCGCCCAAGCTCTAAGGCGGAACTCTGGGGCCAACGTCCTGACTTTC
v_call: TRBV12-3/TRBV12-4; clone_size: many; d_call: NA; j_call: TRBJ1-1; cdr3_aa: CASSFADILNTEAFF; cdr3_nt: TGTGCCAGCAGTTTTGCCGACATCCTGAACACTGAAGCTTTCTTT
v_call: TRBV18; clone_size: many; d_call: NA; j_call: TRBJ1-5; cdr3_aa: CASLAASNQPQHF; cdr3_nt: TGTGCCAGCCTAGCCGCTAGCAATCAGCCCCAGCATTTT
v_call: TRBV19; clone_size: NA; d_call: NA; j_call: TRBJ2-7; cdr3_aa: CASNQRGGYEQYF; cdr3_nt: TGTGCCAGTAATCAACGGGGAGGCTACGAGCAGTACTTC
v_call: TRBV5-1; clone_size: many; d_call: NA; j_call: TRBJ1-1; cdr3_aa: CASSLVPAVNTEAFF; cdr3_nt: TGCGCCAGCAGCTTGGTCCCAGCGGTGAACACTGAAGCTTTCTTT
v_call: TRBV5-5; clone_size: NA; d_call: NA; j_call: TRBJ2-7; cdr3_aa: CASGPGPYYEQYF; cdr3_nt: TGTGCCAGCGGCCCCGGACCATACTACGAGCAGTACTTC
v_call: TRBV12-3/TRBV12-4; clone_size: many; d_call: NA; j_call: TRBJ1-1; cdr3_aa: CASSLRVGTRPSEAFF; cdr3_nt: TGTGCCAGCAGTTTACGTGTGGGCACGCGACCCAGTGAAGCTTTCTTT
v_call: TRBV3-1; clone_size: NA; d_call: NA; j_call: TRBJ1-6; cdr3_aa: CASSQGSNSPLHF; cdr3_nt: TGTGCCAGCAGCCAAGGGTCTAATTCACCCCTCCACTTT
v_call: TRBV20-1; clone_size: many; d_call: NA; j_call: TRBJ2-5; cdr3_aa: CSARGTSTQETQYF; cdr3_nt: TGCAGTGCTAGAGGCACTAGCACTCAAGAGACCCAGTACTTC
v_call: TRBV18; clone_size: many; d_call: NA; j_call: TRBJ2-5; cdr3_aa: CASSPVQETQYF; cdr3_nt: TGTGCCAGCTCACCGGTACAAGAGACCCAGTACTTC
v_call: TRBV7-2; clone_size: NA; d_call: NA; j_call: TRBJ2-7; cdr3_aa: CASSSQGRSGYEQYF; cdr3_nt: TGTGCCAGCAGCTCCCAGGGGCGTTCAGGGTACGAGCAGTACTTC
v_call: TRBV12-3/TRBV12-4; clone_size: NA; d_call: NA; j_call: TRBJ1-5; cdr3_aa: CASSLVRGGNQPQHF; cdr3_nt: TGTGCCAGCAGTTTAGTGAGGGGGGGCAATCAGCCCCAGCATTTT
v_call: TRBV30; clone_size: many; d_call: TRBD1; j_call: TRBJ2-7; cdr3_aa: CAWDRGRDYEQYF; cdr3_nt: TGTGCCTGGGACAGGGGGCGAGACTACGAGCAGTACTTC
v_call: TRBV5-1; clone_size: NA; d_call: NA; j_call: TRBJ2-5; cdr3_aa: CASSLGITVGQETQYF; cdr3_nt: TGCGCCAGCAGCTTGGGCATCACGGTGGGCCAAGAGACCCAGTACTTC
v_call: TRBV12-3/TRBV12-4; clone_size: many; d_call: TRBD1; j_call: TRBJ1-1; cdr3_aa: CASSVMGQGNTEAFF; cdr3_nt: TGTGCCAGCAGCGTTATGGGACAGGGGAACACTGAAGCTTTCTTT
v_call: TRBV9; clone_size: many; d_call: NA; j_call: TRBJ1-1; cdr3_aa: CASSDQPLNTEAFF; cdr3_nt: TGTGCCAGCAGCGATCAACCCTTGAACACTGAAGCTTTCTTT
v_call: TRBV3-1; clone_size: NA; d_call: NA; j_call: TRBJ2-7; cdr3_aa: CASSQDLTGASYEQYF; cdr3_nt: TGTGCCAGCAGCCAAGATTTAACGGGGGCCTCCTACGAGCAGTACTTC
v_call: TRBV10-3; clone_size: NA; d_call: NA; j_call: TRBJ2-2; cdr3_aa: CAISPGLLTWVLLF; cdr3_nt: TGTGCCATCAGCCCTGGGCTGCTCACCTGGGTGCTGCTTTTT
v_call: TRBV7-9; clone_size: NA; d_call: NA; j_call: TRBJ2-3; cdr3_aa: CASSSPGEKYTQYF; cdr3_nt: TGTGCCAGCAGCTCTCCCGGCGAGAAATATACGCAGTATTTT
v_call: TRBV6-1; clone_size: many; d_call: TRBD1; j_call: TRBJ2-7; cdr3_aa: CASRGTGSSYEQYF; cdr3_nt: TGTGCCAGCAGGGGGACAGGAAGTAGCTACGAGCAGTACTTC